This T cell receptor (beta chain) comes out of a study of radiotherapy plus CTLA-4 blockade in lung cancer. Study-level results: Response, reportedly, was best predicted by interferon-beta along with early blood T cell clone dynamics.

The length of the CDR3 is 16 residues. The V and J ends lost 3 bases and 1 base respectively, with 15 bases between them. Germline CDR1 reads KGHSH; CDR2 reads LQKENI. Measured with immunoSEQ multiplex PCR; TCRdb has only the in-frame clones, and not every one. This table has 57,000 or so clones, 60% to 85% appearing once. A remark on this clone: Antigen: not known.

This chain connects TRBV18 to TRBJ1-1; D might be TRBD1 (6 bases). The specimen comprised peripheral blood, sampled from a patient treated with radiotherapy plus ipilimumab. The sequence came from a human donor with non-small cell lung cancer who had a complete response to radiotherapy plus ipilimumab. The CDR3 here is CASSPRRGVRNTEAFF. CDR3 in DNA: TGTGCCAGCTCACCCCGAAGGGGGGTAAGGAACACTGAAGCTTTCTTT.